The 11 T cell receptor beta chains below come from one sample, sequenced in a study of T-cell memory formation after mild COVID-19. TCRdb re-called the 5' RACE reads with MiXCR, one entry per CDR3 protein. The table records some 450,000 distinct CDR3 sequences, around 17% of them present only once. Sequences were obtained from PBMCs or a T cell subset sorted from them (not recorded which). All receptors come from a young man who had mild COVID-19 (a few samples of this study predate the infection). Cell type and time point are not known.

CDR3 loop: CASSSGVNEKLFF. The CDR3 DNA is TGCGCCAGCAGCTCGGGGGTAAATGAAAAACTGTTTTTT. The chain joins TRBV4-3 to TRBJ1-4; TRBD1 might be the D (5 bases). Germline CDR1 and CDR2: LGHNA and YSLEER. V dropped 5 bases and J dropped 5 bases, with 9 bases sitting between them. The CDR3 sequence is 13 residues long.

This clonotype was found a few times. The chain is built from TRBV6-1 and TRBJ2-3, with 11 bases matching TRBD1. Germline lookup yields CDR1 MNHNS and CDR2 SASEGT. The junction had 11 bases not matched to a gene; V was cut back by 5 bases and J by 1 base. The CDR3 length is 18 residues. CDR3 in amino acids: CASSPPGQGVLGTDTQYF. CDR3 in DNA: TGTGCCAGCAGTCCCCCGGGACAGGGGGTCTTGGGCACAGATACGCAGTATTTT.

This CDR3 reads CASSVEVGTNYEQYF. The CDR3 DNA reads TGTGCCAGCAGCGTAGAAGTAGGGACCAATTACGAGCAGTACTTC. The rearrangement joins TRBV9 to TRBJ2-7; D may correspond to TRBD1 or TRBD2 (5 bases each). The CDR3 sequence is 15 residues long. V was clipped by 0 bases and J by 4 bases, with 14 bases between them. In germline, CDR1 is SGDLS, CDR2 YYNGEE.

This clonotype was found a few times. The gene calls are TRBV7-2 and TRBJ1-1; weak D call: TRBD1 (5 bases). V lost 8 bases and J 5 bases, leaving 12 bases between the germline ends. The CDR3 loop spans 12 amino acids. Germline V lookup: CDR1 SGHTA, CDR2 FQGNSA. The CDR3 sequence is CASGAARTEAFF. In DNA, the CDR3 is TGTGCCAGCGGGGCGGCCAGAACTGAAGCTTTCTTT. Together with reference TRBV7-2 and TRBJ1-1, the CDR3 gives the full variable domain: GAGVSQSPSNKVTEKGKDVELRCDPISGHTALYWYRQSLGQGLEFLIYFQGNSAPDKSGLPSDRFSAERTGGSVSTLTIQRTQQEDSAVYLCASGAARTEAFFGQGTRLTVV.

This clonotype was counted at least ten times. CDR3 in amino acids: CASSLEVGRYNEQFF. CDR3 sequence (DNA): TGTGCCAGCAGCTTAGAAGTGGGTCGGTACAATGAGCAGTTCTTC. The chain has TRBV7-2 and TRBJ2-1; no clear D. In germline, CDR1 is SGHTA, CDR2 FQGNSA. The CDR3 extends over 15 amino acids. The germline V and J ends were trimmed by 1 base and 4 bases, with 11 bases remaining between them.

V gene TRBV6-1 combines with J gene TRBJ1-5; D possibly corresponds to TRBD1 (6 bases). Germline assignment: CDR1 MNHNS and CDR2 SASEGT. CDR3 size: 12 residues. Trimming stripped 8 bases from V and 3 bases from J, with 8 bases between. CDR3 sequence: CASGQINQPQHF. The CDR3 DNA reads as TGTGCCAGCGGACAGATCAATCAGCCCCAGCATTTT.

There are many counts of this clonotype. The V gene is TRBV15, the J gene TRBJ1-2, with TRBD1 matching over 8 bases. V was pared by 5 bases and J by 5 bases, with 10 bases of the junction left unmatched. The CDR3 covers 15 residues. Germline CDR1 LNHNV, CDR2 YYDKDF (reference sequence). The CDR3 nucleotides are TGTGCCACCAGCGGTTTCGACAGGGGAGATTATGGCTACACCTTC. It translates to CATSGFDRGDYGYTF.

This clonotype has just a few counts. The gene calls are TRBV25-1 and TRBJ1-2; 8 nucleotides line up with TRBD1. V was pared by 3 bases and J by 4 bases, with 10 bases of the junction left unmatched. CDR3 length: 16 residues. Per germline, CDR1 MGHDK and CDR2 SYGVNS. CDR3 in DNA: TGTGCCAGCAGTGAGCCCGGACAGGGACGTGGCTATGGCTACACCTTC. The encoded protein is CASSEPGQGRGYGYTF.

A few counts support this clonotype. The chain joins TRBV5-4 to TRBJ2-3; D perhaps matches TRBD1 (8 bases). This CDR3 has 14 residues. V lost 4 bases and J lost 5, with 14 bases in between. The germline CDR1 and CDR2 sequences are SGHNT and YYREEE (reference sequence). In nucleotides, the CDR3 is TGTGCCAGCAGCCCGACAGGGGAGGGAGATACGCAGTATTTT. Encoded protein: CASSPTGEGDTQYF.

V usage is TRBV20-1 and J usage is TRBJ2-7; D remains ambiguous. V shed 3 bases and J shed 4 bases, with 7 bases lying between them. Germline CDR1 DFQATT, CDR2 SNEGSKA (reference sequence). The length of the CDR3 is 11 residues. This chain's CDR3 is CSASPGYEQYF. CDR3 sequence (DNA): TGCAGTGCTAGTCCCGGTTACGAGCAGTACTTC.

The V and J genes are TRBV4-1 and TRBJ1-6; D ambiguous. V lost 4 bases and J 9 bases, leaving 13 bases between the germline ends. The CDR3 runs 14 residues. The V gene's germline CDR1 is MGHRA and CDR2 YSYEKL. The CDR3 bases are TGCGCCAGCAGCCCCCCGAAGGGAACTTCACCCCTCCACTTT. It yields the protein CASSPPKGTSPLHF.